These 26 T cell receptor beta chains were all obtained from the same sample, sequenced in a study of T cell responses to AZD1222 COVID-19 vaccine. The assay was immunoSEQ multiplex PCR, and TCRdb's table has in-frame clones only and misses some. The sample holds 190,000 or so clones; about 88% are singletons and the top ten take 26%. The sequences come from peripheral blood, collected 28 days after the second AZD1222 dose. The receptors stem from an adult who received the AZD1222 COVID-19 vaccine.

CDR3 in amino acids: CASSPWGQSWPQHF. The CDR3 nucleotides are TGTGCCAGCAGCCCGTGGGGACAGAGCTGGCCCCAGCATTTT. This rearrangement joins TRBV3-1 (or the pseudogene TRBV3-2) to TRBJ1-5; 7 nucleotides align to TRBD1. Germline V gives CDR1 LGHDT, CDR2 YNNKEL (reference sequence). The CDR3 extends over 14 amino acids. V dropped 4 bases and J dropped 9; count of bases not matched to a gene: 9.

The genes are TRBV6-5 and TRBJ1-2, with 7 bases matching TRBD1. This CDR3 has 13 residues. The ends lost 3 bases at V and 8 bases at J; junction bases unmatched: 6. Germline assignment: CDR1 MNHEY and CDR2 SVGAGI. The DNA of the CDR3 is TGTGCCAGCAGTTATACAGGGGTTAGGGGCTACACCTTC. It codes for CASSYTGVRGYTF.

The genes are TRBV5-6 and TRBJ2-1; TRBD2 aligns across 11 bases. Unmatched junction bases numbered 5, after V lost 5 bases and J lost 4 bases. The CDR3 has 15 residues. Per the germline V gene, CDR1 is SGHDT and CDR2 is YYEEEE. The CDR3 is CASRALAGGYNEQFF. CDR3 DNA sequence: TGTGCCAGCAGAGCTTTAGCGGGAGGGTACAATGAGCAGTTCTTC. The full variable domain, completed using reference TRBV5-6 and TRBJ2-1, is DAGVTQSPTHLIKTRGQQVTLRCSPKSGHDTVSWYQQALGQGPQFIFQYYEEEERQRGNFPDRFSGHQFPNYSSELNVNALLLGDSALYLCASRALAGGYNEQFFGPGTRLTVL.

This chain joins TRBV12-3 or TRBV12-4 and TRBJ2-1, with D uncertain. This CDR3 is built from 11 residues. V was pared by 7 bases and J by 5 bases, with 6 bases between. The CDR3 coding sequence is TGTGCCAGCACCCGCAACAATGAGCAGTTCTTC. Translated, it gives CASTRNNEQFF.

The CDR3 DNA sequence: TGTGCCAGCAGTTACTCGGCAGTCATCTCGGAAGCTTTCTTT. It specifies CASSYSAVISEAFF. The chain is built from TRBV6-5 and TRBJ1-1; D gene uncertain. Trimming stripped 0 bases from V and 8 bases from J, with 13 bases between. CDR3 length equals 14 residues. Germline CDR1 reads MNHEY; CDR2 reads SVGAGI.

The chain has TRBV19 and TRBJ2-7; 9 bases match TRBD2. Trimming at V came to 6 bases and at J to 4 bases, leaving 7 bases not matched to a gene. Germline V lookup: CDR1 LNHDA, CDR2 SQIVND (reference sequence). The CDR3 has 14 amino acids. The CDR3 loop reads CASSPSGTGYEQYF. CDR3 DNA sequence: TGTGCCAGTAGCCCTAGCGGGACGGGTTACGAGCAGTACTTC.

This clone was detected once. The rearrangement uses TRBV7-3 and TRBJ2-2; possibly TRBD2 for D (6 bases). In germline, CDR1 is SGHTA, CDR2 FQGTGA. This CDR3 region has 14 residues. Trimming shortened V by 5 bases and J by 1 base, and 8 bases separated the two germline ends. The chain's CDR3 is CASSRSGNTGELFF. The DNA for the CDR3 is TGTGCCAGCAGCCGTAGCGGGAACACCGGGGAGCTGTTTTTT.

This clone came up a few times. The chain has TRBV4-2 and TRBJ1-1, with D unclear. There are 16 residues in the CDR3. CDR1 and CDR2 from the germline V gene are LGHNA and YNFKEQ. V was clipped by 4 bases and J by 1 base, with 16 bases between them. The CDR3 region is CASSRGSAGANTEAFF. In nucleotides, the CDR3 is TGTGCCAGCAGCCGAGGGTCCGCGGGAGCGAACACTGAAGCTTTCTTT.

CDR3 DNA: TGTGCCAGCAGCGCCCCTGTCCGCGGGAGGGCCAAAGTAGATACGCAGTATTTT. Translation: CASSAPVRGRAKVDTQYF. The J gene is TRBJ2-3, the V gene TRBV9; 9 positions match TRBD2. This CDR3 contains 18 residues. The V segment lost 3 bases and the J segment 5 bases; nucleotides outside the gene matches: 16. CDR1 and CDR2 from the germline V gene are SGDLS and YYNGEE.

This clone has only one observation. The CDR3 nucleotides read TGTGCCACCAGTGATGAAACACACCAAGAGACCCAGTACTTC. Its protein is CATSDETHQETQYF. This chain joins TRBV24-1 and TRBJ2-5; D unclear. This CDR3 has 14 residues. The V gene's germline CDR1 is KGHDR and CDR2 SFDVKD. The germline V and J ends were trimmed by 3 bases and 0 bases, with 7 bases remaining between them.

The V gene is TRBV5-4, the J gene TRBJ2-3; 8 bases align to TRBD1. Trimming at V came to 0 bases and at J to 2 bases, leaving 5 bases not matched to a gene. CDR3 length: 16 residues. CDR1 SGHNT and CDR2 YYREEE come from the germline V gene (reference sequence). The CDR3 region is CASSLARDRNTDTQYF. In DNA, the CDR3 is TGTGCCAGCAGCTTGGCCCGGGACAGGAACACAGATACGCAGTATTTT.

CDR3 nucleotide sequence: TGTGCCTGGAGTGAAGGGGATAATTCACCCCTCCACTTT. This encodes CAWSEGDNSPLHF. The gene calls are TRBV30 and TRBJ1-6; tentatively, D is TRBD1 (5 bases). Germline CDR1 reads GTSNPN; CDR2 reads SVGIG (reference sequence). Trimming took 1 base from V and 5 from J, leaving 6 bases between them. The CDR3 length is 13 residues.

The J gene is TRBJ1-4, the V gene TRBV4-1; the match to TRBD1 covers 10 bases. V trimming: 4 bases; J trimming: 8 bases; junction bases outside the gene matches: 7. The CDR3 runs 15 residues. Looked up from germline, CDR1 is MGHRA and CDR2 is YSYEKL. The CDR3 DNA sequence: TGCGCCAGCAGCCTCCGACAGGGGGCGGGCGAAAAACTGTTTTTT. It yields the protein CASSLRQGAGEKLFF.

The count of this clone is one. The chain uses TRBV29-1 and TRBJ2-2; D gene uncertain. The CDR3 runs 13 residues. V was cut by 3 bases and J by 0 bases, with 5 bases left in between. Germline CDR1 reads SQVTM; CDR2 reads ANQGSEA. The CDR3, as DNA: TGCAGCGTTGACAGAGCGAACACCGGGGAGCTGTTTTTT. This gives the protein CSVDRANTGELFF.

The CDR3 bases are TGTGCCAGCAGCTTATCGACTAGCGGGAGTTTCGAGCAGTTCTTC. Translating gives CASSLSTSGSFEQFF. The chain combines TRBV11-3 with TRBJ2-1; 12 nucleotides line up with TRBD2. The CDR3 is made up of 15 amino acids. In germline, CDR1 is SGHNT, CDR2 YENEEA. Trimming at V came to 2 bases and at J to 10 bases, leaving 6 bases not matched to a gene.

The CDR3 loop reads CASSEMGLTDTQYF. DNA for the CDR3: TGTGCCAGCAGTGAGATGGGTCTGACAGATACGCAGTATTTT. The V gene is TRBV6-1, the J gene TRBJ2-3; D unclear. Trimming left V 3 bases short and J 3 bases short, with 10 bases between. The germline V gene encodes CDR1 MNHNS and CDR2 SASEGT. CDR3 size: 14 residues.

This clone was detected once. V is TRBV6-5 and J is TRBJ2-1; D not resolved. The ends were cut back, 2 bases at V and 7 bases at J, with 9 bases in the middle. The CDR3 runs 13 residues. Germline V CDR1 and CDR2: MNHEY, SVGAGI. The CDR3 region is CASSYPALNEQFF. The CDR3 coding sequence is TGTGCCAGCAGTTACCCTGCCCTAAATGAGCAGTTCTTC.

The chain joins TRBV9 to TRBJ1-4, with no clear D. V lost 0 bases and J lost 7, with 7 bases in between. CDR1 and CDR2 from the germline V gene are SGDLS and YYNGEE. The CDR3 has 13 residues. The CDR3 DNA sequence: TGTGCCAGCAGCGTAGCGGGCCGTGAAAAACTGTTTTTT. Encoded protein: CASSVAGREKLFF.

The CDR3 sequence: CASKFGSGELFF. In DNA, the CDR3 is TGTGCCAGCAAGTTTGGGTCCGGGGAGCTGTTTTTT. The rearrangement joins TRBV28 to TRBJ2-2; D is unclear. The V and J ends lost 7 bases and 6 bases respectively, with 9 bases between them. The CDR3 consists of 12 residues. CDR1 is MDHEN and CDR2 is SYDVKM in the germline V gene.

This chain connects TRBV6-5 to TRBJ2-7; TRBD2 aligns across 10 bases. Germline-derived CDR1 and CDR2 are MNHEY and SVGAGI. The trim removed 6 bases at V and 5 bases at J, leaving 10 bases unmatched. The CDR3 runs 15 residues. The CDR3 DNA reads as TGTGCCAGCAGGCCCCCCCTAGCGGGAGTGCACGAGCAGTACTTC. It translates to CASRPPLAGVHEQYF.

The chain combines TRBV7-2 with TRBJ2-3; no definite D call. This CDR3 region has 17 residues. Germline loops: CDR1 SGHTA, CDR2 FQGNSA. Trimming pared 3 bases from V and 0 bases from J, leaving 16 bases between. The CDR3 region is CASSLYSAAASTDTQYF. The CDR3 nucleotides are TGTGCCAGCAGCTTGTATTCGGCGGCCGCTAGCACAGATACGCAGTATTTT.

The V gene is TRBV28, the J gene TRBJ2-3, with D perhaps matching TRBD2 (6 bases). This CDR3 is 15 amino acids long. CDR1 and CDR2 from the germline V gene are MDHEN and SYDVKM. The V and J ends lost 8 bases and 4 bases respectively, with 19 bases between them. The CDR3 DNA is TGTGCCAGCGTCGGTAGCGGAGTCGGGCCAGATACGCAGTATTTT. It specifies CASVGSGVGPDTQYF.

The J gene is TRBJ1-6, the V gene TRBV5-4, with 8 bases lining up with TRBD1. Germline V lookup: CDR1 SGHNT, CDR2 YYREEE (reference sequence). The junction had 3 bases not matched to a gene; V was cut back by 0 bases and J by 10 bases. This CDR3 region has 14 residues. CDR3 loop: CASSLEQGVSPLHF. The CDR3 nucleotides are TGTGCCAGCAGCTTGGAACAGGGGGTATCACCCCTCCACTTT.

The chain has TRBV5-8 and TRBJ2-3; possibly TRBD1 or TRBD2 for D (6 bases each). CDR3 size: 17 residues. The germline gives CDR1 SGHTS, CDR2 YDEGEE. V was pared by 6 bases and J by 3 bases, with 23 bases between. This chain's CDR3 is CASNTGARGLGTDTQYF. CDR3 bases: TGTGCCAGCAACACGGGCGCCCGGGGGCTGGGGACAGATACGCAGTATTTT.

The rearrangement joins TRBV5-1 to TRBJ2-7; perhaps TRBD2 as D (5 bases). V lost 6 bases, J lost 0 bases, and 13 bases lay in between. The CDR3 length is 14 residues. CDR1 is SGHRS and CDR2 is YFSETQ in the germline V gene. The DNA of the CDR3 is TGCGCCAGCACCCCCGGGGTGAGCTCCTACGAGCAGTACTTC. Encoded protein: CASTPGVSSYEQYF.

The chain employs TRBV28 and TRBJ1-5; 8 bases map to TRBD1. Trimming cost V 5 bases and J 7 bases; bases outside gene matches: 13. This CDR3 spans 16 amino acids. The germline V gene encodes CDR1 MDHEN and CDR2 SYDVKM. The CDR3 sequence is CASSSPGQGGDQPQHF. The DNA for the CDR3 is TGTGCCAGCAGTAGCCCCGGACAGGGTGGGGACCAGCCCCAGCATTTT. Complete variable domain (other parts from reference TRBV28 and TRBJ1-5): DVKVTQSSRYLVKRTGEKVFLECVQDMDHENMFWYRQDPGLGLRLIYFSYDVKMKEKGDIPEGYSVSREKKERFSLILESASTNQTSMYLCASSSPGQGGDQPQHFGDGTRLSIL.